What follows are 2 T cell receptor beta chains derived from one specimen sequenced in a study of yellow fever vaccine responses in identical twins. TCRdb independently ran MiXCR on the RT-PCR reads; one entry per CDR3 protein. The table has roughly 18,000 distinct CDR3 sequences, roughly two thirds seen once. The starting material was T cells from blood (PBMCs), unsorted or a sorted subset (not recorded which), obtained before or after yellow fever vaccination (not recorded which). All receptors derive from a woman younger than 35 who received the yellow fever vaccine.

The gene calls are TRBV29-1 and TRBJ2-3, with D possibly matching TRBD2 (5 bases). Germline V gives CDR1 SQVTM, CDR2 ANQGSEA. V was shortened by 6 bases and J by 11 bases, with 15 bases between the two germline ends. The length of the CDR3 is 11 residues. CDR3 in DNA: TGCAGCGTGGGTACTAGTGCAGGGCAGTATTTT. It specifies CSVGTSAGQYF.

The chain combines TRBV11-3 with TRBJ2-7; D unclear. Germline CDR1 and CDR2: SGHNT and YENEEA. The V gene lost 1 base and the J gene lost 2 bases, with 6 bases spanning the gap. The CDR3 covers 13 residues. Written as DNA, the CDR3 is TGTGCCAGCAGCTTAGGTTACACCTACGAGCAGTACTTC. Residues: CASSLGYTYEQYF.